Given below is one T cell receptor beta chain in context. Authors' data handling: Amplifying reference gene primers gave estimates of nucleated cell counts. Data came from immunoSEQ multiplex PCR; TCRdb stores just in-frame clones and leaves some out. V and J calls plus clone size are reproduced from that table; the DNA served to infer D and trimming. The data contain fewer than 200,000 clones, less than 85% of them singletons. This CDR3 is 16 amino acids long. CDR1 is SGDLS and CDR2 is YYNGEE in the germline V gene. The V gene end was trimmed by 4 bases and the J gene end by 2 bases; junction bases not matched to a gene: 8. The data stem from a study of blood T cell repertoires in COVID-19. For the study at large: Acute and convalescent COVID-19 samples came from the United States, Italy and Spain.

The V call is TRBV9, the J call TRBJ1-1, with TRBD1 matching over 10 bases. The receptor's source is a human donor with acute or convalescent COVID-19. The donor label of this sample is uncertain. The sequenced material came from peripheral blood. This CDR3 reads CASSFGTGAINTEAFF. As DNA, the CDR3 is TGTGCCAGCAGCTTCGGGACAGGGGCGATAAACACTGAAGCTTTCTTT.